The 3 T cell receptor beta chains presented below share a single source sample, sequenced in a study of blood T cell repertoires in COVID-19. This table comes from immunoSEQ multiplex PCR, and its TCRdb copy is limited to in-frame clones, with some not included. The sample lists about 170,000 clones, around 80% occurring once. Sequencing used PBMCs or T cells enriched from blood (not recorded which). The receptors derive from a woman in her sixties or seventies in a cohort exposed to, infected with or recovered from COVID-19 (not recorded which).

The rearrangement links TRBV7-8 to TRBJ1-1; the D gene is possibly TRBD1 (6 bases). The V gene lost 4 bases and the J gene lost 1 base, with 7 bases spanning the gap. The germline gives CDR1 SGHVS, CDR2 FQNEAQ. The CDR3 consists of 13 residues. CDR3 protein: CASSWDTNTEAFF. The CDR3 DNA reads as TGTGCCAGCAGCTGGGACACGAACACTGAAGCTTTCTTT.

The V call is TRBV6-1, the J call TRBJ1-2, with TRBD1 as a possible D gene (5 bases). The CDR3 has 16 amino acids. Trimming removed 1 base at V and 4 bases at J, with 16 bases between. Germline V gives CDR1 MNHNS, CDR2 SASEGT. The CDR3 DNA follows: TGTGCCAGCAGTGAAGGATTAGGGGTCGGTGGCTATGGCTACACCTTC. It codes for CASSEGLGVGGYGYTF.

The V and J genes are TRBV4-1 and TRBJ2-1; 11 nucleotides agree with TRBD2. V lost 6 bases and J lost 7; bases outside the gene matches: 14. CDR1 and CDR2 from the germline V gene are MGHRA and YSYEKL. The length of the CDR3 is 17 residues. CDR3 DNA sequence: TGCGCCAGCAGGAGACTAGCGGGATTAAGGGAACTGAATGAGCAGTTCTTC. Translation: CASRRLAGLRELNEQFF.